This T cell receptor (beta chain) came from a study of long-term antiretroviral therapy in people with HIV. Findings and caveats of the study: Subsequent to ART, diversity was augmented yet persisted below that of transplant donor controls. All time points showed a repertoire dominated by clones expanded before ART.

Of note for this clone: Its antigen is unknown. The junction differs from germline at one of its ends, possibly a read error.

In each sample, roughly 1-11 million cryopreserved PBMC were present before DNA extraction. The immunoSEQ assay was v3.0, run at survey level. The data were produced by immunoSEQ multiplex PCR, yet TCRdb's version contains in-frame clones alone and is incomplete. Found here are 30,000 to 40,000 clones, around 86% of them singletons; the top ten hold about 5.9%. Germline-derived CDR1 and CDR2 are SGHAT and FQNNGV. This CDR3 comprises 13 residues. The J gene is TRBJ1-1, the V gene TRBV11-2; D call uncertain. This receptor was obtained from a man between 18 and 35 years old with HIV. Source: unsorted PBMCs, taken 1 year after starting antiretroviral therapy. This chain's CDR3 is CASSQTRYSSFDF. CDR3 in DNA: TGTGCCAGCAGCCAGACCCGGTACTCTTCCTTCGACTTT.